Reported below is one T cell receptor beta chain. CDR1 SGHTA and CDR2 FQGTGA come from the germline V gene. The CDR3 has 14 amino acids. This sample was taken from a study of tumor-infiltrating lymphocytes in oesophageal squamous cell carcinoma. One entry per CDR3 protein results from TCRdb running MiXCR on the PCR reads. The data contain about 10,000 distinct CDR3 sequences, approximately 57% of them singletons. Sequencing was carried out using esophageal tumor tissue. V is TRBV7-3 and J is TRBJ2-5; TRBD2 matches 7 bases. The J call may be wrong; the DNA end is better matched by TRBJ2-7. The TCR sequence derives from a female donor with esophageal squamous cell carcinoma. CDR3 sequence (DNA): TGTGCCAGCAGCTTACAGGGAGGGCCCTACGAGCAGTACTTC. Encoded protein: CASSLQGGPYEQYF.